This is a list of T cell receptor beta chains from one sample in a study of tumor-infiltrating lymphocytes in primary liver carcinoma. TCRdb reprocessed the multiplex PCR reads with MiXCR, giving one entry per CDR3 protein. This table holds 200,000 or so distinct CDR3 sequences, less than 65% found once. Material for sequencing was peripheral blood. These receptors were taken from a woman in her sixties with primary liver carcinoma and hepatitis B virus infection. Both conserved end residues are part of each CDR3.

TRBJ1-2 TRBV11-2 CAISPRHLRGYTF
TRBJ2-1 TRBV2 CASSERIFGVNGQFF
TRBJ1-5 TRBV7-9 CASSFSDQPQHF
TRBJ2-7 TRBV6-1 CAISRVIFGHGGESYEQYF
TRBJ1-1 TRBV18 CASSPGKNTEAFF
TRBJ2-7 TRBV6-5 CASIGLVGGEQYF
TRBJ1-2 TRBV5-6 CASSFPDPFYGYTF
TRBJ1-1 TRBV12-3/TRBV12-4 CASSRHGNTEAFF
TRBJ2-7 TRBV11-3 CASSPGTGGNYKQYF
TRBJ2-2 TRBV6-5 CASKTDRGETGELFF
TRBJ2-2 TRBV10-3 CAAQGTGGGGELFF
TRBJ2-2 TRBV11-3 CASSLRTSWANTGELFF
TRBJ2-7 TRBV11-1 CAGSSPLAGAYEQYF
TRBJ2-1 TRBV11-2 CATSFSGTAYNEQSF
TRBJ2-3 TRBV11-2 CASSPETGLADTHYF
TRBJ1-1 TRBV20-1 CSARGDRADTEAFF
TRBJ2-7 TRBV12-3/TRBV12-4 CAGWRDAAYEQYF
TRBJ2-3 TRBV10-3 CAIKPGLVHTDTQYF
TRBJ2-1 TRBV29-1 CNVERSEQSF
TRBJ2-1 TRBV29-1 CSVESVETAYKEQFF
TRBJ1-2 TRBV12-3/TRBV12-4 CVSSLDRVDYGYTF
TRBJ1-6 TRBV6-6 CASSRPRGQSSYNSPLHF
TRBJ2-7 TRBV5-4 CASSPSGSGRAHEQYF
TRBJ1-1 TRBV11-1 CASNLRELEFRDTEAFF
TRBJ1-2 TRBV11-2 CASSPEAGPYGYTF
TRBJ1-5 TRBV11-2 CASGLGTGEVKPQHF
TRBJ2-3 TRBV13 CASSFTSGRVADTQYF
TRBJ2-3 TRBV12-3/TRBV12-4 CASRRGRRGDTQYF
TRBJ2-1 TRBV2 CASSRHRGQSEQFF
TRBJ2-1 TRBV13 CASSFTSELEQFF
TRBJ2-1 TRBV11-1 CASSLKAAPHPSHSYNEQFF
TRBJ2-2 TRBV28 CASSFGIGRTGELLF
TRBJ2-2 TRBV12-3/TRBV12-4 CTSTGDRRTGELFF
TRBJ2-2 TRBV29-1 CSVGFRFNTGELFF
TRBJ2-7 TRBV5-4 CASAGGLASYEQYF
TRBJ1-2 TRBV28 CASSFTNYGYTF
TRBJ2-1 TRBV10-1 CASSESRSGSYNEQFF
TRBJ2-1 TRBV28 CASSSTGTRVRDEHFF
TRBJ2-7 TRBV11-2 CVSSLAGATAYEQYF
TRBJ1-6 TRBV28 CASSRAMRAVVNSPLHF
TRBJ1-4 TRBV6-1 CASSERVRGQGGEKLFF
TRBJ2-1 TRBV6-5 CASSFQGPGEQFF
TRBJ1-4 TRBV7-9 CASSLDAGPRAEKLFF
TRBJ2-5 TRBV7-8 CASSYDRAEGTQYF
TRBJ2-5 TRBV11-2 CASSFITSGGVPGTQYF